This paragraph reports one T cell receptor beta chain. What this receptor recognizes is not known. One base away there is no much larger clone; base qualities are not given. Separate from the roughly 660-subject first cohort, the validation cohort of around 130 subjects was the group to which the donors belonged. The data originate from a study of cytomegalovirus exposure and HLA in healthy donors (dated 2017 in TCRdb). Regarding the research as a whole: According to a later analysis, one platform produced both the roughly 110 validation repertoires and the 620 or so repertoires of the first cohort. Besides the first cohort of hundreds of subjects, a separate validation cohort made up of around 120 different subjects was used. To predict cytomegalovirus infection status, the study brought together high-throughput TCR immunosequencing, statistical association of individual TCRs with disease status, and machine learning. The study was designed to test whether signatures of past pathogen exposure could be identified by cataloging public T cell receptors. Here is what the overall study found, with its caveats: In a later analysis, TCRs clustered in the first cohort were found to also tend to co-occur in the 110 or so validation repertoires, with about 94% of cluster scores above 0. According to the authors, the approach could potentially be generalized to other disease states and immunological phenotypes. The classifier was reported to diagnose cytomegalovirus status with high specificity and sensitivity in both the original cohort and the validation cohort. All 120 or so repertoires were used to score co-occurrence in the validation cohort in a later analysis, because that analysis had no HLA typing for the cohort. Most TCR sequences were seen in very few donors, while some public TCRs were found in many individuals. The study gave a list of about 170 TCR beta chains associated with cytomegalovirus. In vitro tests confirmed that a few of the cytomegalovirus-associated TCR beta chains recognize cytomegalovirus antigens.

The germline V gene specifies MRHNA as CDR1 and SNTAGT as CDR2. The CDR3 spans 16 residues, from the cysteine through the phenylalanine. The read is trimmed to its CDR3 DNA, 48 bases read in frame from base 1. V lost 2 bases and J lost 8 bases; the stretch between them is 21 bases long. Libraries were prepared through the immunoSEQ multiplex PCR assay. The authors' analysis ran thus. A statistical classification framework was built for diagnosing cytomegalovirus status from the catalog of TCR beta chain sequences. TCRdb's version of the immuneACCESS table is confined to in-frame rearrangements and falls short of the full clone set. An unresolved V gene accounts for under half of the shortfall where checked; the remainder is of unknown origin. The V and J calls and clone size were taken over from that table, and D and trimming were inferred from the DNA. The sample contains 110,000 or so clones, approximately 85% of them found a single time. Clones ranked in the top ten supply 3% of the sample.

This receptor was identified in a woman aged 18-30 years in good health and CMV-seronegative. The sample consisted of PBMCs. The chain was built from TRBV6-4 and TRBJ1-2; 5 matching bases give a weak D call of TRBD1. The sequenced DNA: TGTGCCAGCAGTGACCAGGGTGGAGCCCAGGCGCGCGGCTACACCTTC. Its protein reads: CASSDQGGAQARGYTF.